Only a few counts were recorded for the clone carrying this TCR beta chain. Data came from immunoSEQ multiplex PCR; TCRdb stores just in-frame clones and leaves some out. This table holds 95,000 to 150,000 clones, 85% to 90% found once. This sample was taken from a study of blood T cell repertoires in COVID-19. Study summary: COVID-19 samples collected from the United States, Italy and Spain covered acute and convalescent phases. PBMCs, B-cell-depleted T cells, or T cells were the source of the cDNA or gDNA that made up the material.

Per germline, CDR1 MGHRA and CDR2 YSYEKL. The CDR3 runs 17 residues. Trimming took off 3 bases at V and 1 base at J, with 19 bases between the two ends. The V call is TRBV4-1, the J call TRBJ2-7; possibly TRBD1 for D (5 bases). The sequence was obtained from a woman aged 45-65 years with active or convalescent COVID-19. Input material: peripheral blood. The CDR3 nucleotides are TGCGCCAGCAGCCAGAGTTTGGTAGGGGCCCTTTCCTACGAGCAGTACTTC. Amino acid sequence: CASSQSLVGALSYEQYF.